Listed here is a single TCR beta chain. This clonotype showed up many times. The antigen it recognizes is unknown. Base quality data are lacking; no much larger clone is found one base away. The record originates from a study of Graves' ophthalmopathy and Graves' hyperthyroidism (dated by TCRdb to the late 2010s). With regard to the full study: Peripheral blood samples were taken at the time of initial diagnosis, before any treatment was given. The study used TCR beta repertoire signatures to distinguish Graves' ophthalmopathy from Graves' hyperthyroidism and to predict progression to ophthalmopathy. In total, 135 blood samples were TCR-sequenced: approximately 42 ophthalmopathy, around 75 hyperthyroidism and approximately 17 hyperthyroidism-to-ophthalmopathy patients. To explore V-J signatures that separate ophthalmopathy from hyperthyroidism, a discovery set of around 97 patients was enrolled, consisting of about 41 with ophthalmopathy and under 65 with stable hyperthyroidism. The independent validation cohort included 18 to 20 hyperthyroidism patients plus 17 patients who later progressed from hyperthyroidism to ophthalmopathy. In five to seven hyperthyroidism patients, the T-cell repertoire of thyroid tissue was compared with the T-cell repertoire of blood. Once sampling was done, hyperthyroidism patients were given methimazole at a starting dose of 30 mg daily, while ophthalmopathy patients were given high-dose intravenous methylprednisolone. The 95 to 100 discovery patients were divided at random into training and test sets in a 7:3 ratio.

TCR beta CDR3 regions were amplified from RNA transcripts for repertoire sequencing. HTBI primers and the Qiagen OneStep RT-PCR kit were used in a first-round RT-PCR, which was followed by a second-round multiplex PCR, size selection and purification. Sequencing of the libraries was carried out on an Illumina HiSeq2000 in paired-end mode with 100 bp reads. The authors' analysis ran thus. Reads were processed with SOAPnuke, discarding reads with adapters, uncalled bases, mean Phred below 15, or no exact constant-primer or identifier match. COPE v1.2.5 was used to merge high-quality paired reads. Each unique nucleotide sequence was defined as a clonotype, and clonotypes were aligned to IMGT TRB V, D and J references with MiTCR v1.1. Analysis was restricted to V-J combinations with a frequency above 0.0001, which covered about 99% of repertoires. For each V-J combination, a TCR clonal expansion and chaos score was defined as F50 clonal expansion divided by the chaos observed in the TCRdist matrix. Welch's t-statistics and random forest were used to narrow the features down to around 13 V-J combinations, which were then fed into a naive Bayes classifier. The Morisita-Horn index was used to measure how similar the thyroid and blood repertoires were. Starting from the raw public reads, TCRdb applied fastp trimming at Q25, assembled clones with MiXCR and retained in-frame beta chains. Every CDR3 protein is listed once, alongside the most common genes and DNA of its rows. The V and J calls and clone size are TCRdb's, not the authors'. In all, the sample holds a few hundred thousand distinct CDR3 sequences, and 15% of those were seen once. Around 7% of the sample lies in the top ten.

The CDR3 spans 13 residues, from the cysteine through the phenylalanine. Of the read, only the CDR3 DNA is kept; its 39 bases are in frame from base 1. Relative to germline, V is 6 bases shorter and J is 7 bases shorter, with 15 bases between their ends. The germline V gene provides CDR1 SNHLY and CDR2 FYNNEI. The investigation overall reported the following: No statistical method was used to set the sample size in advance, and the investigators knew which group each participant was assigned to. Most of the expanded thyroid clonotypes with a frequency above 0.001 were also detected in blood, and it was suggested that the thyroid immune response may be reflected by blood repertoires. In cross-validation, the 13-signature model distinguished ophthalmopathy from stable hyperthyroidism with nearly 90% sensitivity and roughly 81% specificity, while in the test set the corresponding values were about 80% and 75%. In validation, the model predicted ophthalmopathy progression with 70.59% sensitivity and approximately 72% specificity; some 13 predicted patients were CT-confirmed with GO in a median of around 6 months.

A patient counted as having stable hyperthyroidism if there was no progression to ophthalmopathy within 18 months of follow-up. Hyperthyroidism patients were newly diagnosed, were aged 18 to 65 years, and had a disease duration under 2 months. Patients were excluded if they had other autoimmune diseases, uncontrolled infections, pregnancy or lactation. Clinical symptoms, serum thyroxine, TRAb, thyroid ultrasound and orbital computed tomography were used for diagnosis. Using Ficoll-Paque density gradient centrifugation, PBMCs were isolated from 9.5 to 10 ml of fresh peripheral blood. Total RNA was extracted with Trizol reagent and quality-checked on an Agilent 2100 Bioanalyzer.

This TCR was recovered from a woman younger than 35 with stable Graves' hyperthyroidism. Donor details come from another sample of the same person, matched by shared clones. Material: peripheral blood. The chain is made from TRBV2 and TRBJ2-5, and TRBD2 may be the D gene, going by 5 matching bases. The CDR3 sequence is CASRRVGQWTQYF. The DNA sequence follows: TGTGCCAGCAGGAGGGTAGGGCAGTGGACCCAGTACTTC.